This T cell receptor (beta chain) was retrieved from a study of shared clonotypes between healthy human individuals. V was clipped by 6 bases and J by 4 bases; unmatched bases: 8. The germline CDR1 and CDR2 sequences are SEHNR and FQNEAQ (reference sequence). The CDR3 sequence is 17 residues long. Sequenced by immunoSEQ multiplex PCR; TCRdb stores in-frame clones only, minus some. The sample carries about 1,500,000 clones, roughly 96% recorded once. The chain links TRBV7-9 to TRBJ2-1; TRBD2 matches at 14 bases. Sequencing was carried out using naive CD4+ T cells sorted from blood. Specified subset: CD45RA+ positively selected. The source is a young man in good health. The CDR3: CASSYGGLAGEYNEQFF. For the CDR3, the DNA is TGTGCCAGCAGTTACGGGGGACTAGCGGGAGAATACAATGAGCAGTTCTTC.